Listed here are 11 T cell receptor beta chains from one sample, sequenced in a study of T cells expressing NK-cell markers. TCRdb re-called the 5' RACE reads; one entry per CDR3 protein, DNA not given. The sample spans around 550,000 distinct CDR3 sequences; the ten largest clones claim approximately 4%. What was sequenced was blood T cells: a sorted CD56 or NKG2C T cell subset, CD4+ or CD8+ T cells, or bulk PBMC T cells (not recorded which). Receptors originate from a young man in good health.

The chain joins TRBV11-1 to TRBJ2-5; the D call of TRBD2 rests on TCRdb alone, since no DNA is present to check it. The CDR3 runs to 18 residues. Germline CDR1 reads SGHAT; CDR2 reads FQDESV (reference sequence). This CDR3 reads CASSPRLAGGTQKETQYF.

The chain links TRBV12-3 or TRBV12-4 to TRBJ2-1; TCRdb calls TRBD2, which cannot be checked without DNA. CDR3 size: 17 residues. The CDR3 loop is CASSLGYGTSGYNEQFF.

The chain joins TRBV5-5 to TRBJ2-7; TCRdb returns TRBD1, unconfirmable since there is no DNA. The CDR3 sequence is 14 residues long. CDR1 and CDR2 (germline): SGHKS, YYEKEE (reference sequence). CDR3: CASSLAGTGSEQYF.

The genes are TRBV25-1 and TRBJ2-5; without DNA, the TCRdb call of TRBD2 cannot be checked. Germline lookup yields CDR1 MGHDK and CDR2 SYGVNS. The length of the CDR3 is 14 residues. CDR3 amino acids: CASSDPGPSGTQYF. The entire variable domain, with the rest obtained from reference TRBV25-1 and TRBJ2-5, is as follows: EADIYQTPRYLVIGTGKKITLECSQTMGHDKMYWYQQDPGMELHLIHYSYGVNSTEKGDLSSESTVSRIRTEHFPLTLESARPSHTSQYLCASSDPGPSGTQYFGPGTRLLVL.

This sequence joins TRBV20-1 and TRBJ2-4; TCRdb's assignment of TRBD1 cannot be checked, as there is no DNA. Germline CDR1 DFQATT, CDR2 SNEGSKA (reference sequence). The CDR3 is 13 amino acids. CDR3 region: CSARDPPADIQYF.

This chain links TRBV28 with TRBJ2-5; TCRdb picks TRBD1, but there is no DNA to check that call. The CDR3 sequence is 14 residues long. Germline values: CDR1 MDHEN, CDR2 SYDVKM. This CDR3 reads CASSLMGAEETQYF.

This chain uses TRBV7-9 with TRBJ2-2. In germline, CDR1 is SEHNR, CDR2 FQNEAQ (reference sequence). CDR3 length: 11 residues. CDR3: CTTPNTGELFF.

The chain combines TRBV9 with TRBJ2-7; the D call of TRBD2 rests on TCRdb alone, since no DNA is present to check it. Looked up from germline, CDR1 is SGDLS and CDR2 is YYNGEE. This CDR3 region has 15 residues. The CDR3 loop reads CASSVAGDSGSEQYF. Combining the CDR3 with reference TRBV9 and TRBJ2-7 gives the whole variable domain DSGVTQTPKHLITATGQRVTLRCSPRSGDLSVYWYQQSLDQGLQFLIQYYNGEERAKGNILERFSAQQFPDLHSELNLSSLELGDSALYFCASSVAGDSGSEQYFGPGTRLTVT.

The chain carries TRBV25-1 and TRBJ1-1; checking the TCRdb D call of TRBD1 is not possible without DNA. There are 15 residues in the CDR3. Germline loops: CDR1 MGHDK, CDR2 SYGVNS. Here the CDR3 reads CATVGQGAPGTEAFF.

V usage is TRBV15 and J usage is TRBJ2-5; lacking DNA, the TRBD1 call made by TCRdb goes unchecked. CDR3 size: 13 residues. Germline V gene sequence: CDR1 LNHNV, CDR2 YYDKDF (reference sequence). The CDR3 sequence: CATSRGGTETQYF.

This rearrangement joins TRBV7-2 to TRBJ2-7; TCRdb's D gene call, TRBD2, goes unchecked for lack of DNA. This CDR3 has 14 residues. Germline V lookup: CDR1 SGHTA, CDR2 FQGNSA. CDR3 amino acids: CASSSIAGVREQYF.